This is a list of T cell receptor beta chains from one sample in a study of early T cells in non-severe SARS-CoV-2 infection. One entry per CDR3 protein results from TCRdb running MiXCR on the 5' RACE reads. The sample shows about 99,000 distinct CDR3 sequences, 15% to 20% of them seen only once. Source material: whole blood. The receptors were sampled from an adult who was a healthcare worker with PCR-confirmed SARS-CoV-2 infection or an uninfected control (not recorded which). CDR3s include the opening cysteine and the closing phenylalanine or tryptophan. D genes are given only for firm matches. Only some rows state a clone size, as once, few, many or a class for expanded clones.

TRBJ2-2 TRBV20-1 NA TRBD1 CSARASDRDAGELFF TGCAGTGCCAGAGCCAGTGACAGGGACGCCGGGGAGCTGTTTTTT
TRBJ1-1 TRBV29-1 few TRBD1 CSVDRGKTEAFF TGCAGCGTGGACAGGGGGAAGACTGAAGCTTTCTTT
TRBJ1-2 TRBV12-5 NA NA CASGPTGTYGYTF TGTGCTAGTGGGCCCACAGGGACCTATGGCTACACCTTC
TRBJ2-7 TRBV11-2 many NA CASSLLWARRRPGEQYF TGTGCCAGCAGCTTACTTTGGGCCAGACGGCGGCCCGGGGAGCAGTACTTC
TRBJ1-1 TRBV6-4 many NA CASRGRNTEAFF TGTGCCAGCAGGGGAAGGAACACTGAAGCTTTCTTT
TRBJ2-1 TRBV7-2 NA NA CASRLTGRSYNEQFF TGTGCCAGCAGGCTAACAGGGAGGTCCTACAATGAGCAGTTCTTC
TRBJ2-3 TRBV20-1 many NA CSAARSGHTQYF TGCAGTGCCGCTAGGAGCGGGCATACGCAGTATTTT
TRBJ2-3 TRBV19 NA NA CASSRDTLTDTQYF TGTGCCAGTAGTCGAGATACCCTTACAGATACGCAGTATTTT
TRBJ1-1 TRBV12-3/TRBV12-4 few TRBD1 CASSTTTGFAEAFF TGTGCCAGCAGTACCACGACAGGGTTTGCTGAAGCTTTCTTT
TRBJ2-1 TRBV10-2 few TRBD1 CASSEPLTPTGGGNEQFF TGCGCCAGCAGTGAACCCCTGACCCCGACAGGGGGTGGGAATGAGCAGTTCTTC
TRBJ1-5 TRBV12-3/TRBV12-4 few NA CASRMGGLNQPQHF TGTGCCAGCAGGATGGGGGGACTCAATCAGCCCCAGCATTTT
TRBJ1-5 TRBV12-3/TRBV12-4 NA NA CASSRLGQFFNQPQHF TGTGCCAGCAGTAGACTGGGCCAGTTTTTTAATCAGCCCCAGCATTTT
TRBJ1-1 TRBV15 few NA CATSGRNTEAFF TGTGCCACCAGCGGACGAAACACTGAAGCTTTCTTT
TRBJ2-5 TRBV29-1 many NA CSVLVIGDLETQYF TGCAGCGTTTTGGTTATTGGGGATTTAGAGACCCAGTACTTC
TRBJ2-3 TRBV5-1 NA TRBD2 CASSTMTSGGTDTQYF TGCGCCAGCAGCACCATGACTAGCGGGGGGACAGATACGCAGTATTTT
TRBJ2-2 TRBV5-1 NA NA CASSLDTNTGELFF TGCGCCAGCAGCCTGGACACAAACACCGGGGAGCTGTTTTTT
TRBJ1-1 TRBV11-2 few TRBD1 CASSPRGTGWAFF TGTGCCAGCAGCCCCCGGGGGACAGGCTGGGCTTTCTTT
TRBJ1-1 TRBV27 many NA CASSLSRSGHTEAFF TGTGCCAGCAGTTTATCCCGCTCCGGGCATACTGAAGCTTTCTTT
TRBJ2-1 TRBV28 few TRBD1 CASRGDRSYNEQFF TGTGCCAGCAGGGGGGACAGATCCTACAATGAGCAGTTCTTC
TRBJ1-2 TRBV29-1 few NA CSTGPDNPYGYTF TGCAGTACAGGACCTGACAACCCCTATGGCTACACCTTC
TRBJ2-5 TRBV2 many TRBD1 CASRDRAETQYF TGTGCCAGCAGAGACAGGGCCGAGACCCAGTACTTC
TRBJ2-7 TRBV5-4 NA NA CASSLPDSYEQYF TGTGCCAGCAGCCTACCTGACAGTTACGAGCAGTACTTC
TRBJ2-1 TRBV29-1 NA NA CSGKGGNEQFF TGCAGCGGTAAAGGGGGGAATGAGCAGTTCTTC